The present entry profiles one T cell receptor beta chain with its context. Its target antigen remains unknown. Per-nucleotide qualities are absent, and no much larger clonotype sits a single base away. In addition, sequencing in three donor pairs included unstimulated CD8+ effector memory subsets alongside CD4+ naive, CD8+ naive, CD8+ TEMRA and CD4+ memory subsets. Sorted unstimulated T cells and proliferating T cells recovered from mixed lymphocyte reactions underwent TCRbeta CDR3 sequencing. Fresh whole blood from nine to eleven HLA-typed healthy donors was used to isolate PBMCs. To prepare the library, the immunoSEQ multiplex PCR assay was applied. Each sample had some 96,000 TCR templates assayed by the deep sequencing platform. Genomic DNA extracted from sorted T cells was the material used for TCRbeta CDR3 sequencing. In the original analysis: The R programming language was used for the clonal analysis of the TCRbeta CDR3 data. Unstimulated samples were compared with post-reaction CFSE-low samples to define alloreactive CD4+ and CD8+ clones. Regulatory or non-regulatory origin of alloreactive CD4+ clones was assigned by matching sequences to the sorted unstimulated Treg and non-Treg repertoires. In TCRdb, the immuneACCESS table is reduced to in-frame sequences with V and J assigned. These tables do not hold every clone; where another copy was compared, an unresolved V gene accounts for under half, and the others remain unexplained. From that table come the V and J calls and clone size; the DNA was used to work out D and trimming. In this sample the table shows tens of thousands of clones, roughly 85% of which occur a single time. About 3.5% of the sample is in the top ten clones.

The data originate from a study of siplizumab effects on memory and regulatory T cells (dated by TCRdb to about 2019). Context from the whole study: The study looked at the effect of siplizumab, an anti-CD2 antibody, on alloreactive T-cell subsets in allogeneic mixed lymphocyte reactions made from human PBMCs. The investigation overall reported the following: Unstimulated naive T cells appeared more diverse than memory T cells, and naive cells seemed to contribute substantially to the alloresponse. A naive or memory phenotype could not be assigned to roughly 75-95% of proliferating CD4+ or CD8+ clones. Siplizumab significantly reduced the cumulative frequency of alloreactive sequences traceable to unstimulated CD4+ memory T cells. Among mappable alloreactive CD4+ clones, the Treg-derived fraction averaged approximately 69% with siplizumab versus 25% to 30% in control reactions. The suppressive function of proliferating Tregs from siplizumab cultures was not functionally confirmed. Because sequences below about 10^-5 frequency were poorly captured, only a minor fraction of alloreactive clones could be mapped to unstimulated subsets.

The germline V gene specifies SGHTA as CDR1 and FQGNSA as CDR2. From the cysteine through the phenylalanine, the CDR3 covers 15 amino acids. Only CDR3 DNA is held: 45 bases, read in frame from base 1. V has 5 bases trimmed and J has 7 bases trimmed; junction bases matching no gene number 12. This clonotype originated in a human donor in good health. Here the chain combines TRBV7-2 and TRBJ2-7, and 9 junction bases match TRBD1. Sequencing input: memory CD4+ T cells sorted from blood. The label giving this sample's cell subset or site can be read as: unstimulated CD4+ memory T cells. Here is the DNA: TGTGCCAGCAGCACCCCGGGGACAGGGTTTGGAGAGCAGTACTTC. Its coded protein is CASSTPGTGFGEQYF.